These 30 T cell receptor beta chains were all obtained from the same sample, sequenced in a study of shared clonotypes between healthy human individuals. Measured with immunoSEQ multiplex PCR; TCRdb has only the in-frame clones, and not every one. The sample has roughly 510,000 clones, nearly 80% seen once. What was sequenced was PBMCs. The receptors derive from a woman aged 40 to 50 in good health. Some clones in this sample may be carry-over from other donors' samples.

This clone was counted only a few times. The rearrangement links TRBV7-2 to TRBJ2-5; TRBD2 aligns across 10 bases. This CDR3 has 14 amino acids. Germline CDR1 reads SGHTA; CDR2 reads FQGNSA. V gave up 5 bases and J gave up 5 bases; unmatched junction bases: 5. The CDR3 here is CASSQGLARETQYF. Written as DNA, the CDR3 is TGTGCCAGCAGCCAGGGACTAGCGCGGGAGACCCAGTACTTC.

The V gene is TRBV9, the J gene TRBJ2-7; D possibly corresponds to TRBD1 (6 bases). Germline V lookup: CDR1 SGDLS, CDR2 YYNGEE. Trimming took off 5 bases at V and 3 bases at J, with 18 bases between the two ends. The CDR3 is made up of 15 amino acids. The CDR3 sequence: CASSPIPGHFYEQYF. In nucleotides, the CDR3 is TGTGCCAGCAGTCCGATCCCGGGACATTTCTACGAGCAGTACTTC.

The chain is built from TRBV10-3 and TRBJ2-1; D may be TRBD1 (5 bases). Per germline, CDR1 ENHRY and CDR2 SYGVKD. Trimming cost V 0 bases and J 3 bases, with 9 bases left between them. There are 15 residues in the CDR3. This CDR3 reads CAISESGQFYNEQFF. Written as DNA, the CDR3 is TGTGCCATCAGTGAGTCGGGGCAGTTCTACAATGAGCAGTTCTTC.

The gene calls are TRBV18 and TRBJ1-2; D gene unclear. Germline loops: CDR1 KGHSH, CDR2 LQKENI. The CDR3 runs 17 residues. Trimming removed 0 bases from V and 4 bases from J, with 18 bases in between. CDR3: CASSPPTSAALPYGYTF. CDR3 coding DNA: TGTGCCAGCTCACCACCGACTTCAGCCGCACTACCCTATGGCTACACCTTC.

The V gene is TRBV28, the J gene TRBJ2-2; D is ambiguous. The CDR3 has 14 residues. V was trimmed by 5 bases and J by 6 bases, leaving 13 bases between them. Germline CDR1 and CDR2: MDHEN and SYDVKM. The CDR3 DNA is TGTGCCAGCAGTACTCCAACAAACCCCGGGGAGCTGTTTTTT. It is translated as CASSTPTNPGELFF.

The chain links TRBV5-1 to TRBJ2-1; TRBD2 aligns across 11 bases. CDR1 SGHRS and CDR2 YFSETQ come from the germline V gene. CDR3 length: 14 amino acids. Unmatched junction bases numbered 1, after V lost 0 bases and J lost 8 bases. Here the CDR3 DNA reads TGCGCCAGCAGCTTGGAACTAGCGGGAGATGAGCAGTTCTTC. Amino acid sequence: CASSLELAGDEQFF.

The chain carries TRBV18 and TRBJ2-2; no definite D call. CDR3 size: 17 residues. The ends were cut back, 0 bases at V and 0 bases at J, with 11 bases in the middle. The V gene's germline CDR1 is KGHSH and CDR2 LQKENI. The CDR3 loop is CASSPPIVGANTGELFF. CDR3 coding DNA: TGTGCCAGCTCACCACCGATCGTCGGAGCGAACACCGGGGAGCTGTTTTTT.

The chain links TRBV5-1 to TRBJ2-2; 14 nucleotides line up with TRBD2. Germline CDR1 reads SGHRS; CDR2 reads YFSETQ. The CDR3 is 17 residues long. The ends lost 4 bases at V and 0 bases at J; junction bases unmatched: 2. As DNA, the CDR3 is TGCGCCAGCAGCCGGGGACTAGCGGGGGCGAACACCGGGGAGCTGTTTTTT. This translates into CASSRGLAGANTGELFF.

V and J are TRBV7-9 and TRBJ2-1; D could derive from TRBD1 or TRBD2 (6 bases each). Germline V CDR1 and CDR2: SEHNR, FQNEAQ (reference sequence). The CDR3 sequence is 15 residues long. V was shortened by 1 base and J by 2 bases, with 9 bases between the two germline ends. Written as DNA, the CDR3 is TGTGCCAGCAGCTTAGAGGGGGGCCCCTACAATGAGCAGTTCTTC. Amino acid sequence: CASSLEGGPYNEQFF.

The chain carries TRBV28 and TRBJ2-5; 12 bases align to TRBD2. The CDR3 covers 17 residues. Germline V gene sequence: CDR1 MDHEN, CDR2 SYDVKM. Trimming cost V 3 bases and J 2 bases; bases outside gene matches: 7. Here the CDR3 reads CASSFRLAGGGQETQYF. CDR3 bases: TGTGCCAGCAGTTTCCGTCTAGCGGGAGGGGGTCAAGAGACCCAGTACTTC.

The chain uses TRBV5-1 and TRBJ1-4; tentative D call: TRBD1 (6 bases). Germline CDR1 SGHRS, CDR2 YFSETQ. V was shortened by 3 bases and J by 7 bases, with 19 bases between the two germline ends. This CDR3 is 16 amino acids long. CDR3: CASSWGHSDRAEKLFF. The CDR3 DNA is TGCGCCAGCAGCTGGGGACATTCGGACCGAGCTGAAAAACTGTTTTTT. Together with reference TRBV5-1 and TRBJ1-4, the CDR3 gives the full variable domain: KAGVTQTPRYLIKTRGQQVTLSCSPISGHRSVSWYQQTPGQGLQFLFEYFSETQRNKGNFPGRFSGRQFSNSRSEMNVSTLELGDSALYLCASSWGHSDRAEKLFFGSGTQLSVL.

The chain employs TRBV7-8 and TRBJ2-1; 7 nucleotides match TRBD2. With V trimmed by 0 bases and J by 4 bases, 12 bases remained unmatched. Germline CDR1 and CDR2: SGHVS and FQNEAQ. The CDR3 extends over 18 amino acids. The CDR3 sequence is CASSLAGGFSGLYNEQFF. Here the CDR3 DNA reads TGTGCCAGCAGCTTAGCGGGAGGTTTTAGCGGGCTTTACAATGAGCAGTTCTTC.

The J gene is TRBJ2-5, the V gene TRBV19; 7 bases line up with TRBD1. CDR3 size: 15 residues. CDR1 and CDR2 from the germline V gene are LNHDA and SQIVND (reference sequence). The ends lost 4 bases at V and 2 bases at J; junction bases unmatched: 7. CDR3 DNA: TGTGCCAGTAGTACCAACAGGGGCCTACAAGAGACCCAGTACTTC. It translates to CASSTNRGLQETQYF.

The genes are TRBV7-2 and TRBJ2-7; 10 bases fit TRBD1. The CDR3 consists of 14 residues. The trim removed 5 bases at V and 2 bases at J, leaving 3 bases unmatched. Germline CDR1 reads SGHTA; CDR2 reads FQGNSA. CDR3 nucleotide sequence: TGTGCCAGCAGCCTGGACAGGGGGACCTACGAGCAGTACTTC. This translates into CASSLDRGTYEQYF.

The chain couples TRBV7-9 to TRBJ2-1, with D maybe TRBD2 (5 bases). CDR3 length equals 11 residues. V lost 6 bases and J 10 bases, leaving 10 bases between the germline ends. Germline CDR1 and CDR2: SEHNR and FQNEAQ (reference sequence). In nucleotides, the CDR3 is TGTGCCAGCAGTCTAGCAGGCGAGCAGTTCTTC. Its translation is CASSLAGEQFF. The full variable domain, in which reference TRBV7-9 and TRBJ2-1 provide the parts outside the CDR3, is DTGVSQNPRHKITKRGQNVTFRCDPISEHNRLYWYRQTLGQGPEFLTYFQNEAQLEKSRLLSDRFSAERPKGSFSTLEIQRTEQGDSAMYLCASSLAGEQFFGPGTRLTVL.

The chain is built from TRBV29-1 and TRBJ2-1; perhaps TRBD2 as D (5 bases). The CDR3 has 15 residues. The V end was cut by 5 bases, the J end by 0 bases, with 14 bases between. Germline values: CDR1 SQVTM, CDR2 ANQGSEA. Here the CDR3 reads CSVPDWVSSYNEQFF. DNA of the CDR3: TGCAGCGTTCCGGACTGGGTGAGCTCCTACAATGAGCAGTTCTTC.

The chain's CDR3 is CASAQGQGYYEQYF. DNA of the CDR3: TGCGCCAGCGCACAGGGACAGGGGTATTACGAGCAGTACTTC. V and J are TRBV5-1 and TRBJ2-7, with 10 bases aligning to TRBD1. The V segment lost 7 bases and the J segment 4 bases; nucleotides outside the gene matches: 8. Germline loops: CDR1 SGHRS, CDR2 YFSETQ. This CDR3 has 14 residues.

The genes are TRBV19 and TRBJ1-1; D is perhaps TRBD1 (6 bases). This CDR3 contains 15 residues. CDR1 is LNHDA, CDR2 SQIVND, per germline (reference sequence). The germline V and J ends were trimmed by 2 bases and 1 base, with 11 bases remaining between them. The CDR3 protein is CASSINPTGNTEAFF. For the CDR3, the DNA is TGTGCCAGTAGTATAAACCCGACAGGGAACACTGAAGCTTTCTTT.

This chain uses TRBV5-3 with TRBJ2-3, with D perhaps matching TRBD1 (7 bases). TRBV5-3 falls under the ORF class, with uncertain function. Between the trimmed V and J ends, which lost 1 base and 2 bases, there was a span of 23 bases. The CDR3 has 19 residues. CDR3 amino acids: CARSLLEGCDRANTDTQYF. The CDR3, as DNA: TGTGCCAGAAGCTTGTTGGAGGGGTGTGACAGGGCGAACACAGATACGCAGTATTTT.

V gene TRBV27 combines with J gene TRBJ1-2, with 9 bases matching TRBD1. The junction had 11 bases not matched to a gene; V was cut back by 7 bases and J by 5 bases. Germline lookup yields CDR1 MNHEY and CDR2 SMNVEV (reference sequence). This CDR3 region has 15 residues. The CDR3 nucleotides are TGTGCCAGCAAGGGACAGGGTCCTAAGGGTTATGGCTACACCTTC. It translates to CASKGQGPKGYGYTF.

The chain uses TRBV6-1 and TRBJ2-3; possibly TRBD2 for D (6 bases). V was clipped by 1 base and J by 1 base, with 12 bases between them. The CDR3 sequence is 16 residues long. Germline-derived CDR1 and CDR2 are MNHNS and SASEGT. Here the CDR3 DNA reads TGTGCCAGCAGTGAAGAGGTAGCGGAGGGCACAGATACGCAGTATTTT. Translated, it gives CASSEEVAEGTDTQYF.

The chain combines TRBV10-3 with TRBJ2-2; tentatively, D is TRBD1 or TRBD2 (5 bases each). Trimming took off 2 bases at V and 7 bases at J, with 26 bases between the two ends. There are 19 residues in the CDR3. The germline gives CDR1 ENHRY, CDR2 SYGVKD. This chain's CDR3 is CAISETPPGTNHRGGELFF. The CDR3 DNA follows: TGTGCCATCAGTGAGACCCCGCCCGGGACCAACCACCGGGGCGGGGAGCTGTTTTTT.

CDR3 in DNA: TGTGCCATCAGTGCCAGGCAGTGGAACACCGGGGAGCTGTTTTTT. Amino acid sequence: CAISARQWNTGELFF. The chain uses TRBV10-3 and TRBJ2-2; D is unclear. V was trimmed by 4 bases and J by 1 base, leaving 10 bases between them. Per germline, CDR1 ENHRY and CDR2 SYGVKD. The CDR3 sequence is 15 residues long.

The chain recombines TRBV7-9 with TRBJ1-2, with no clear D. CDR1 is SEHNR and CDR2 is FQNEAQ in the germline V gene (reference sequence). V was clipped by 1 base and J by 7 bases, with 16 bases between them. This CDR3 is built from 15 residues. This CDR3 reads CASSLVVGFEAGYTF. The CDR3 DNA follows: TGTGCCAGCAGCTTAGTGGTGGGGTTTGAAGCTGGCTACACCTTC.

A remark on this clone: At one boundary the junction diverges from the germline segment, which might be a read error. Other nucleotide sequences from this sample produce the same CDR3. The chain recombines TRBV11-2 with TRBJ2-1; no definite D call. Germline CDR1 and CDR2: SGHAT and FQNNGV. The CDR3 covers 14 residues. CDR3 protein: CASSLDPLHNEQFF. The CDR3 region has the DNA TGCGCCAGCAGCTTAGACCCCCTCCACAATGAGCAGTTCTTC.

This chain joins TRBV28 and TRBJ1-2, with a possible D match to TRBD1 (5 bases). With 5 bases removed from V and 0 bases from J, the gap between germline ends came to 7 bases. Per germline, CDR1 MDHEN and CDR2 SYDVKM. The CDR3 runs to 13 residues. The CDR3 here is CASSRGSNYGYTF. CDR3 coding DNA: TGTGCCAGCAGTAGGGGTTCTAACTATGGCTACACCTTC.

There are a few counts of this clone. In nucleotides, the CDR3 is TGTGCCAGCAGTGTGAGTGCCTACGAGCAGTACTTC. The encoded protein is CASSVSAYEQYF. The chain combines TRBV2 with TRBJ2-7; D call uncertain. The CDR3 runs to 12 residues. Germline V gives CDR1 SNHLY, CDR2 FYNNEI. V was cut by 4 bases and J by 2 bases, with 6 bases left in between. Full variable domain (remainder filled in from reference TRBV2 and TRBJ2-7): EPEVTQTPSHQVTQMGQEVILRCVPISNHLYFYWYRQILGQKVEFLVSFYNNEISEKSEIFDDQFSVERPDGSNFTLKIRSTKLEDSAMYFCASSVSAYEQYFGPGTRLTVT.

V gene TRBV10-2 combines with J gene TRBJ2-3, with 13 bases that match TRBD2. This CDR3 is 15 amino acids long. Germline V gene sequence: CDR1 WSHSY, CDR2 SAAADI. The trim removed 4 bases at V and 3 bases at J, leaving 1 base unmatched. CDR3 amino acids: CASSATSGRTDTQYF. For the CDR3, the DNA is TGCGCCAGCAGTGCGACTAGCGGGAGGACAGATACGCAGTATTTT.

The chain combines TRBV7-6 with TRBJ2-5; no clear D gene. The CDR3 consists of 12 residues. CDR1 is SGHVS, CDR2 FNYEAQ, per germline. V dropped 5 bases and J dropped 3 bases, with 7 bases sitting between them. CDR3 bases: TGTGCCAGCAGCGAACAAAAAGAGACCCAGTACTTC. Protein product: CASSEQKETQYF. Full variable domain (missing parts from reference TRBV7-6 and TRBJ2-5): GAGVSQSPRYKVTKRGQDVALRCDPISGHVSLYWYRQALGQGPEFLTYFNYEAQQDKSGLPNDRFSAERPEGSISTLTIQRTEQRDSAMYRCASSEQKETQYFGPGTRLLVL.

This chain connects TRBV27 to TRBJ2-5, with 8 bases matching TRBD2. J lost 4 bases, V lost 7 bases, and 14 bases had no gene match. The CDR3 covers 16 residues. Germline V gene sequence: CDR1 MNHEY, CDR2 SMNVEV (reference sequence). The CDR3 DNA follows: TGTGCCAGCACACCGATAGCGGGATGGGAGTTAGAGACCCAGTACTTC. It codes for CASTPIAGWELETQYF.